These 15 T cell receptor beta chains originate from one sample sequenced in a study of TIL therapy for anti-PD-1-resistant metastatic lung cancer. Sequencing used immunoSEQ v3. Repertoires were generated with immunoSEQ multiplex PCR, while TCRdb's copy carries only in-frame clones and drops some. This table has 36,000 or so clones, around four fifths appearing once. Time point noted: pre-treatment sample, taken before nivolumab and TIL therapy. The input for sequencing was blood, taken at baseline. The receptors originated from a person aged 25-85 years with non-small cell lung cancer.

The chain joins TRBV9 to TRBJ2-1; D remains ambiguous. Trimming took off 0 bases at V and 0 bases at J, with 22 bases between the two ends. In germline, CDR1 is SGDLS, CDR2 YYNGEE. The CDR3 sequence is 20 residues long. The CDR3 DNA follows: TGTGCCAGCAGCGTAGAGGCCCTTCCCCCAAGCGTGAGCTCCTACAATGAGCAGTTCTTC. Its protein is CASSVEALPPSVSSYNEQFF. The variable domain in full, with the rest retrieved from reference TRBV9 and TRBJ2-1, is DSGVTQTPKHLITATGQRVTLRCSPRSGDLSVYWYQQSLDQGLQFLIQYYNGEERAKGNILERFSAQQFPDLHSELNLSSLELGDSALYFCASSVEALPPSVSSYNEQFFGPGTRLTVL.

V usage is TRBV7-6 and J usage is TRBJ2-2; a possible D gene is TRBD2 (7 bases). Trimming took off 1 base at V and 0 bases at J, with 9 bases between the two ends. CDR1 and CDR2 (germline): SGHVS, FNYEAQ. CDR3 length: 16 amino acids. In DNA, the CDR3 is TGTGCCAGCAGCTTAGAGGGGGGGGCGAACACCGGGGAGCTGTTTTTT. This sequence encodes CASSLEGGANTGELFF.

V is TRBV28 and J is TRBJ2-2; D gene unclear. The CDR3 runs 12 residues. With 6 bases removed from V and 3 bases from J, the gap between germline ends came to 5 bases. Germline CDR1 reads MDHEN; CDR2 reads SYDVKM. The CDR3 sequence: CASRPYTGELFF. Written as DNA, the CDR3 is TGTGCCAGCAGACCGTACACCGGGGAGCTGTTTTTT.

The chain uses TRBV6-5 and TRBJ1-2, with D possibly TRBD1 on 5 matching bases. CDR3 length equals 13 residues. Trimming pared 6 bases from V and 1 base from J, leaving 9 bases between. Per germline, CDR1 MNHEY and CDR2 SVGAGI. The CDR3 nucleotides read TGTGCCAGCAGGGTGACAGATAACTATGGCTACACCTTC. Its translation: CASRVTDNYGYTF.

This rearrangement joins TRBV9 to TRBJ2-5, with 8 nucleotides matching TRBD2. In germline, CDR1 is SGDLS, CDR2 YYNGEE. J was trimmed by 5 bases and V by 0 bases; bases with no gene match: 3. The CDR3 contains 14 residues. CDR3 in amino acids: CASSVVGGGETQYF. The DNA for the CDR3 is TGTGCCAGCAGCGTAGTTGGCGGGGGGGAGACCCAGTACTTC. The variable domain in full, completed from reference TRBV9 and TRBJ2-5, reads DSGVTQTPKHLITATGQRVTLRCSPRSGDLSVYWYQQSLDQGLQFLIQYYNGEERAKGNILERFSAQQFPDLHSELNLSSLELGDSALYFCASSVVGGGETQYFGPGTRLLVL.

V gene TRBV10-3 combines with J gene TRBJ1-1; D ambiguous. Germline lookup yields CDR1 ENHRY and CDR2 SYGVKD. Trimming cost V 0 bases and J 4 bases, with 9 bases left between them. The CDR3 has 14 amino acids. The CDR3 DNA sequence: TGTGCCATCAGTGAGTCGGTGGGAGGCACTGAAGCTTTCTTT. Its translation: CAISESVGGTEAFF.

V gene TRBV5-1 combines with J gene TRBJ1-1, with 7 bases identical to TRBD1. Unmatched junction bases numbered 6, after V lost 2 bases and J lost 5 bases. From germline, CDR1 is SGHRS and CDR2 YFSETQ. CDR3 length: 14 amino acids. The CDR3 is CASSFQGDRTEAFF. The CDR3 bases are TGCGCCAGCAGCTTTCAGGGGGATAGAACTGAAGCTTTCTTT. The full variable domain, completed using reference TRBV5-1 and TRBJ1-1, is KAGVTQTPRYLIKTRGQQVTLSCSPISGHRSVSWYQQTPGQGLQFLFEYFSETQRNKGNFPGRFSGRQFSNSRSEMNVSTLELGDSALYLCASSFQGDRTEAFFGQGTRLTVV.

The rearrangement joins TRBV4-2 to TRBJ2-5, with 13 bases aligning to TRBD2. This CDR3 is built from 16 residues. In germline, CDR1 is LGHNA, CDR2 YNFKEQ. V shed 0 bases and J 5 bases; nucleotides not matched to a gene: 3. The CDR3 is CASSQDGTSGEETQYF. In nucleotides, the CDR3 is TGTGCCAGCAGCCAAGACGGGACTAGCGGGGAGGAGACCCAGTACTTC.

This chain uses TRBV19 with TRBJ2-5; the D is unclear. The CDR3 loop spans 16 amino acids. V lost 5 bases to trimming and J lost 2 bases, with 18 bases between them. CDR1 is LNHDA, CDR2 SQIVND, per germline (reference sequence). The CDR3 protein is CASSPVNVRRQETQYF. The CDR3 nucleotides read TGTGCCAGTAGTCCGGTCAACGTACGGCGGCAAGAGACCCAGTACTTC.

V is TRBV4-3 and J is TRBJ2-5; D is tentatively TRBD1 or TRBD2 (5 bases each). The closer fit of TRBJ2-7 to the DNA end suggests the J call may be wrong. The CDR3 runs 14 residues. Germline V lookup: CDR1 LGHNA, CDR2 YSLEER. The CDR3, as DNA: TGCGCCAGCAGCCACCTCCAGAGGGGCTACGAGCAGTACTTC. Protein: CASSHLQRGYEQYF.

The chain has TRBV4-3 and TRBJ1-3, with 9 bases that match TRBD1. The germline CDR1 and CDR2 sequences are LGHNA and YSLEER. There are 16 residues in the CDR3. V shed 0 bases, J shed 2 bases, and the junction held 2 bases outside the gene matches. CDR3 nucleotides: TGCGCCAGCAGCCAAGAGGGACAGGGTCCTGGAAACACCATATATTTT. This codes for CASSQEGQGPGNTIYF.

The chain links TRBV11-3 to TRBJ1-1; the D gene is possibly TRBD1 (5 bases). V was trimmed by 8 bases and J by 8 bases, leaving 24 bases between them. CDR1 SGHNT and CDR2 YENEEA come from the germline V gene. The CDR3 contains 15 residues. CDR3 sequence: CASGAAGPGTAEAFF. For the CDR3, the DNA is TGTGCCAGCGGCGCGGCGGGACCGGGAACCGCGGAAGCTTTCTTT.

CDR3 DNA: TGTGCCTGGAGGAATGGAAATTACGAGCAGTACTTC. It is translated as CAWRNGNYEQYF. The V gene is TRBV30, the J gene TRBJ2-7; no clear D. V lost 3 bases, J lost 4 bases, and 10 bases lay in between. CDR1 is GTSNPN, CDR2 SVGIG, per germline (reference sequence). The CDR3 totals 12 residues.

This chain uses TRBV7-2 with TRBJ1-3, with 9 bases lining up with TRBD1. CDR1 is SGHTA, CDR2 FQGNSA, per germline. This CDR3 spans 15 amino acids. V lost 4 bases and J lost 2; bases outside the gene matches: 3. The CDR3: CASSSQGAPGNTIYF. In DNA form, the CDR3 reads TGTGCCAGCAGCTCACAGGGGGCGCCTGGAAACACCATATATTTT.

The sample holds a few counts of this clone. The V call is TRBV30, the J call TRBJ2-1, with 12 bases identical to TRBD2. CDR1 and CDR2 from the germline V gene are GTSNPN and SVGIG (reference sequence). This CDR3 spans 14 amino acids. Trimming at V came to 5 bases and at J to 7 bases, leaving 6 bases not matched to a gene. The CDR3 DNA is TGTGCCTGGGCGACTAGCGGGAGTTTTAATGAGCAGTTCTTC. Translated: CAWATSGSFNEQFF.